The clone carrying this TCR beta chain has a count of ten or more. cDNA synthesis was performed by 5'RACE with 10-nucleotide random UMIs. Sequencing runs each yielded over 160 million TCR-beta sequences from 15-18 subjects. TCRdb called the 5' RACE reads again in MiXCR, with one record for every CDR3 protein. This table holds under 30,000 distinct CDR3 sequences, 5% to 7% found once. This sample was taken from a study of neurological immune-mediated disorders. Sequencing was performed on PBMCs. This TCR was sampled from a woman aged 35 to 49 in good health.

The DNA for the CDR3 is TGTGCCAGTAGTATCATGAGTGGAGGGGGACGGGGGAATGAGCAGTTCTTC. Translated: CASSIMSGGGRGNEQFF. The chain couples TRBV19 to TRBJ2-1, with D perhaps assigned TRBD1 or TRBD2 (6 bases each). The CDR3 is made up of 17 amino acids. Trimming stripped 3 bases from V and 7 bases from J, with 22 bases between. Germline assignment: CDR1 LNHDA and CDR2 SQIVND (reference sequence). Complete variable domain (other parts from reference TRBV19 and TRBJ2-1): DGGITQSPKYLFRKEGQNVTLSCEQNLNHDAMYWYRQDPGQGLRLIYYSQIVNDFQKGDIAEGYSVSREKKESFPLTVTSAQKNPTAFYLCASSIMSGGGRGNEQFFGPGTRLTVL.